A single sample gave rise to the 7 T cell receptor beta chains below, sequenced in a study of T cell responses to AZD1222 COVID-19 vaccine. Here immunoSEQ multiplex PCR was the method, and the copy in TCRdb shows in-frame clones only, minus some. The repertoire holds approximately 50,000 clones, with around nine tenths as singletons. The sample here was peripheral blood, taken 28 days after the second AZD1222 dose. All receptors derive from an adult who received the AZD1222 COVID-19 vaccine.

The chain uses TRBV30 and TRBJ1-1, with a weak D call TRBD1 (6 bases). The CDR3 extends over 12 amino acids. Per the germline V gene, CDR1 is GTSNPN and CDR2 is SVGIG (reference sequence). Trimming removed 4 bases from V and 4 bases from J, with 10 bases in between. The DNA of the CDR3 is TGTGCCTGGAACAGGGTGTCCACTGAAGCTTTCTTT. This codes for CAWNRVSTEAFF.

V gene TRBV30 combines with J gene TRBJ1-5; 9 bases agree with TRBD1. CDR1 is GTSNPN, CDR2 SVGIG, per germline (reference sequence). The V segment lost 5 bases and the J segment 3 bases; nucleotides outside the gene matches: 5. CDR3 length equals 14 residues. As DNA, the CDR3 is TGTGCCTGGGGAGGACAGGGGCACAATCAGCCCCAGCATTTT. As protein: CAWGGQGHNQPQHF. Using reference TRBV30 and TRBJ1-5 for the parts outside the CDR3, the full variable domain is SQTIHQWPATLVQPVGSPLSLECTVEGTSNPNLYWYRQAAGRGLQLLFYSVGIGQISSEVPQNLSASRPQDRQFILSSKKLLLSDSGFYLCAWGGQGHNQPQHFGDGTRLSIL.

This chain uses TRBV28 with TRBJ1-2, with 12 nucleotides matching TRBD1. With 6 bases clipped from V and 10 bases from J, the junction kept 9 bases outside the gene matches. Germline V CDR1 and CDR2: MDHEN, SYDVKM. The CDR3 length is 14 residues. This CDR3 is CASRSAGTGGAYTF. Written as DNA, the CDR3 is TGTGCCAGCAGGTCAGCCGGGACAGGGGGCGCCTACACCTTC.

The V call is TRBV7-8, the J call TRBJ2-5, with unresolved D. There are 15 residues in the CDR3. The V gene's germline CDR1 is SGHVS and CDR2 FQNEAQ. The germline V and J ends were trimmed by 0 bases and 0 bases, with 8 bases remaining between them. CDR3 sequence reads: CASSLAPDDQETQYF. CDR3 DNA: TGTGCCAGCAGCTTAGCGCCAGATGACCAAGAGACCCAGTACTTC.

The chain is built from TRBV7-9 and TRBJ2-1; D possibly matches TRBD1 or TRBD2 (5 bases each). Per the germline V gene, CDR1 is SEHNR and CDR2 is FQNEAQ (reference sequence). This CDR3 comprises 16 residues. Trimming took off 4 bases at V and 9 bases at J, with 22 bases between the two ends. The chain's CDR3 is CASSSPGTGHRGEQFF. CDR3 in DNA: TGTGCCAGCAGCTCCCCCGGGACCGGGCATCGCGGTGAGCAGTTCTTC.

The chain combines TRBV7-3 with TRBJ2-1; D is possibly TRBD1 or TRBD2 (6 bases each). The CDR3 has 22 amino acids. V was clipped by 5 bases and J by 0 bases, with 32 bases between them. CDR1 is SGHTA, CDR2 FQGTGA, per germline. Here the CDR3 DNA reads TGTGCCAGCAGCCCGGGGGCGTCCGCTAGCGAGACTTTACCCTCCTCCTACAATGAGCAGTTCTTC. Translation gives CASSPGASASETLPSSYNEQFF.

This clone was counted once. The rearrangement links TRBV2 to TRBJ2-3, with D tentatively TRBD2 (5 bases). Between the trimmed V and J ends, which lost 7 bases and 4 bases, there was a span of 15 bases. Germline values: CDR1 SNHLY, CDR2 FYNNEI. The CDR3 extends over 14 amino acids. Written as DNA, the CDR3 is TGTGCCAGCACGGGAATCGCAAGCGCAGATACGCAGTATTTT. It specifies CASTGIASADTQYF. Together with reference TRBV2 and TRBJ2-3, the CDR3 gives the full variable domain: EPEVTQTPSHQVTQMGQEVILRCVPISNHLYFYWYRQILGQKVEFLVSFYNNEISEKSEIFDDQFSVERPDGSNFTLKIRSTKLEDSAMYFCASTGIASADTQYFGPGTRLTVL.